The 26 T cell receptor beta chains presented below share a single source sample, sequenced in a study of cytomegalovirus exposure and HLA in healthy donors (dated by TCRdb to 2016 to 2017). Library method: the immunoSEQ multiplex PCR assay. TCRdb took over this immuneACCESS table, retaining in-frame rearrangements with V and J assigned. Such tables are incomplete; in checked studies, under half of the missing clones stem from an unresolved V gene, and the remainder is unexplained. Present in this sample are over 150,000 clones, about 89% of which were seen just once. The leading ten clones occupy 3% of the sample. The sequencing input was PBMCs. The source of these receptors is a woman between 18 and 29 years old in good health and CMV-seropositive.

The rearrangement uses TRBV6-6 and TRBJ1-1; D might be TRBD1 (5 bases). This CDR3 comprises 14 residues. The ends were cut back, 7 bases at V and 4 bases at J, with 16 bases in the middle. Germline V gives CDR1 MNHNY, CDR2 SVGAGI (reference sequence). The CDR3, as DNA: TGTGCCAGCAATCTCAGGGAAGTAGGCACTGAAGCTTTCTTT. Its protein product is CASNLREVGTEAFF.

This chain connects TRBV19 to TRBJ2-3; TRBD1 is a possible D gene (6 bases). Trimming stripped 5 bases from V and 0 bases from J, with 12 bases between. This CDR3 region has 15 residues. Germline V gives CDR1 LNHDA, CDR2 SQIVND (reference sequence). This chain's CDR3 is CASSAGTTSTDTQYF. In nucleotides, the CDR3 is TGTGCCAGTAGTGCCGGGACAACTAGCACAGATACGCAGTATTTT.

The rearrangement joins TRBV25-1 to TRBJ2-1; 9 positions agree with TRBD2. The CDR3 is 16 amino acids. With 1 base clipped from V and 5 bases from J, the junction kept 6 bases outside the gene matches. From germline, CDR1 is MGHDK and CDR2 SYGVNS. Here the CDR3 reads CASSEWASGENNEQFF. The CDR3 DNA sequence: TGTGCCAGCAGTGAATGGGCTAGCGGGGAGAACAATGAGCAGTTCTTC.

The chain has TRBV10-2 and TRBJ1-1, with 7 bases identical to TRBD1. With V trimmed by 6 bases and J by 1 base, 8 bases remained unmatched. The CDR3 runs 15 residues. Germline V lookup: CDR1 WSHSY, CDR2 SAAADI. The CDR3 DNA sequence: TGCGCCAGCAGCGGTTGGGGGACAGCGAACACTGAAGCTTTCTTT. Its protein product is CASSGWGTANTEAFF.

V is TRBV27 and J is TRBJ1-2; D call uncertain. Germline CDR1 MNHEY, CDR2 SMNVEV (reference sequence). The CDR3 consists of 15 residues. Between the trimmed V and J ends, which lost 0 bases and 4 bases, there was a span of 12 bases. The CDR3 sequence is CASSLSKGGTYGYTF. Written as DNA, the CDR3 is TGTGCCAGCAGTTTATCGAAGGGAGGAACCTATGGCTACACCTTC.

The V gene is TRBV5-4, the J gene TRBJ1-2; no definite D call. This CDR3 comprises 13 residues. CDR1 is SGHNT and CDR2 is YYREEE in the germline V gene (reference sequence). V lost 10 bases, J lost 8 bases, and 21 bases lay in between. The DNA of the CDR3 is TGTGCCGCCCGGGCCGGACTTGTATCGGGCTACACCTTC. Translating gives CAARAGLVSGYTF. The variable domain in full, completed from reference TRBV5-4 and TRBJ1-2, reads ETGVTQSPTHLIKTRGQQVTLRCSSQSGHNTVSWYQQALGQGPQFIFQYYREEENGRGNFPPRFSGLQFPNYSSELNVNALELDDSALYLCAARAGLVSGYTFGSGTRLTVV.

The CDR3 spells CASSESTGSHSPLHF. The DNA of the CDR3 is TGCGCCAGCAGTGAGTCGACCGGGTCGCATTCACCCCTCCACTTT. The rearrangement uses TRBV10-2 and TRBJ1-6; D is undetermined. CDR1 and CDR2 (germline): WSHSY, SAAADI. The length of the CDR3 is 15 residues. Trimming removed 0 bases at V and 8 bases at J, with 11 bases between.

The gene calls are TRBV4-3 and TRBJ2-7; TRBD2 agrees at 7 bases. The CDR3 covers 15 residues. V shed 2 bases, J shed 2 bases, and the junction held 6 bases outside the gene matches. Looked up from germline, CDR1 is LGHNA and CDR2 is YSLEER. The CDR3 sequence is CASSQRTSVTYEQYF. The CDR3, as DNA: TGCGCCAGCAGCCAAAGGACTAGTGTTACCTACGAGCAGTACTTC.

The V gene is TRBV7-2, the J gene TRBJ2-7; TRBD2 might be the D (7 bases). With 4 bases removed from V and 2 bases from J, the gap between germline ends came to 24 bases. Germline CDR1 reads SGHTA; CDR2 reads FQGNSA. The CDR3 is made up of 18 amino acids. The CDR3 here is CASSSTGGLAGVPYEQYF. The DNA of the CDR3 is TGTGCCAGCAGCTCAACCGGGGGGCTAGCAGGGGTACCCTACGAGCAGTACTTC. Variable domain in full (rest from reference TRBV7-2 and TRBJ2-7): GAGVSQSPSNKVTEKGKDVELRCDPISGHTALYWYRQSLGQGLEFLIYFQGNSAPDKSGLPSDRFSAERTGGSVSTLTIQRTQQEDSAVYLCASSSTGGLAGVPYEQYFGPGTRLTVT.

The CDR3 is CASSSPDRVWDDPQFF. For the CDR3, the DNA is TGTGCCAGCAGTTCCCCGGACAGGGTGTGGGACGATCCCCAGTTCTTC. The rearrangement links TRBV28 to TRBJ2-1, with 8 bases identical to TRBD1. Losses at the gene ends were 4 bases for V and 13 bases for J; bases not matched to a gene: 18. The CDR3 spans 16 residues. Germline-derived CDR1 and CDR2 are MDHEN and SYDVKM.

The chain uses TRBV5-1 and TRBJ1-1; a possible D gene is TRBD1 (6 bases). Per the germline V gene, CDR1 is SGHRS and CDR2 is YFSETQ. This CDR3 region has 14 residues. Trimming shortened V by 4 bases and J by 3 bases, and 13 bases separated the two germline ends. The CDR3 protein is CASSRLQGYTEAFF. CDR3 sequence (DNA): TGCGCCAGCAGCCGCCTACAGGGTTACACTGAAGCTTTCTTT.

The chain combines TRBV7-2 with TRBJ2-2, with 7 nucleotides matching TRBD2. The V segment lost 1 base and the J segment 4 bases; nucleotides outside the gene matches: 3. Germline CDR1 reads SGHTA; CDR2 reads FQGNSA. This CDR3 contains 15 residues. CDR3 DNA: TGTGCCAGCAGCTTAGTGGCGGGAGTCACCGGGGAGCTGTTTTTT. It specifies CASSLVAGVTGELFF.

The chain is built from TRBV6-6 and TRBJ1-6; D is perhaps TRBD1 (5 bases). The CDR3 covers 14 residues. V lost 2 bases and J 7 bases, leaving 9 bases between the germline ends. The germline V gene has CDR1 MNHNY and CDR2 SVGAGI (reference sequence). CDR3 in amino acids: CASSYTRENSPLHF. CDR3 DNA sequence: TGTGCCAGCAGTTACACCAGGGAAAATTCACCCCTCCACTTT.

This clone appeared once. The chain links TRBV7-2 to TRBJ2-3, with TRBD2 matching 10 bases. Germline V gene sequence: CDR1 SGHTA, CDR2 FQGNSA. The CDR3 extends over 14 amino acids. With V trimmed by 4 bases and J by 6 bases, 4 bases remained unmatched. CDR3 nucleotide sequence: TGTGCCAGCAGCTCGGGACTAGCGAGTGATACGCAGTATTTT. Its translation: CASSSGLASDTQYF.

The chain carries TRBV19 and TRBJ1-5, with D perhaps matching TRBD1 (5 bases). CDR1 is LNHDA and CDR2 is SQIVND in the germline V gene (reference sequence). The V and J ends lost 7 bases and 9 bases respectively, with 13 bases between them. The CDR3 has 12 residues. This CDR3 reads CASTASGGPQHF. The CDR3, as DNA: TGTGCCAGTACCGCTTCGGGGGGGCCCCAGCATTTT.

The genes are TRBV6-5 and TRBJ1-3; perhaps TRBD1 as D (6 bases). V lost 5 bases to trimming and J lost 1 base, with 9 bases between them. The CDR3 is made up of 14 amino acids. CDR1 is MNHEY and CDR2 is SVGAGI in the germline V gene. CDR3 protein: CASSQGGSGNTIYF. In DNA, the CDR3 is TGTGCCAGCAGTCAAGGGGGATCTGGAAACACCATATATTTT.

The rearrangement uses TRBV6-1 and TRBJ2-1; D might be TRBD2 (5 bases). Trimming took 2 bases from V and 5 from J, leaving 10 bases between them. CDR1 is MNHNS and CDR2 is SASEGT in the germline V gene. CDR3 size: 14 residues. CDR3: CASSELSGHNEQFF. In DNA form, the CDR3 reads TGTGCCAGCAGTGAACTCAGCGGACACAATGAGCAGTTCTTC.

This clone was recorded a few times. The gene calls are TRBV7-2 and TRBJ1-3; D not resolved. The germline V and J ends were trimmed by 3 bases and 6 bases, with 6 bases remaining between them. This CDR3 spans 12 amino acids. The germline V gene has CDR1 SGHTA and CDR2 FQGNSA. The CDR3 loop is CASSLTENTIYF. As DNA, the CDR3 is TGTGCCAGCAGCTTGACTGAAAACACCATATATTTT. The variable domain in full, with the rest retrieved from reference TRBV7-2 and TRBJ1-3, is GAGVSQSPSNKVTEKGKDVELRCDPISGHTALYWYRQSLGQGLEFLIYFQGNSAPDKSGLPSDRFSAERTGGSVSTLTIQRTQQEDSAVYLCASSLTENTIYFGEGSWLTVV.

The V and J genes are TRBV30 and TRBJ1-3; TRBD1 matches at 9 bases. The ends lost 4 bases at V and 0 bases at J; junction bases unmatched: 7. CDR1 and CDR2 from the germline V gene are GTSNPN and SVGIG (reference sequence). This CDR3 contains 16 residues. The CDR3 region has the DNA TGTGCCTGGAAGCCGGGACAGGGATTCTCTGGAAACACCATATATTTT. Translated, it gives CAWKPGQGFSGNTIYF.

CDR3 sequence (DNA): TGTGCCAGCACCGAAGGGGGACACCCTACTCTACCCTTGTTTTTT. Its protein is CASTEGGHPTLPLFF. The chain combines TRBV2 with TRBJ1-4; maybe TRBD1 (6 bases). Germline CDR1 SNHLY, CDR2 FYNNEI. V lost 7 bases and J 15 bases, leaving 27 bases between the germline ends. The CDR3 totals 15 residues.

CDR3 in amino acids: CASSPDRGLTYEQYF. In DNA, the CDR3 is TGTGCCAGTAGTCCAGACAGGGGGCTTACCTACGAGCAGTACTTC. The chain employs TRBV19 and TRBJ2-7; 10 bases align to TRBD1. After removal of 5 bases from V and 2 bases from J, the junction contained 6 bases not matched to a gene. This CDR3 contains 15 residues. Germline V gene data show CDR1 as LNHDA and CDR2 as SQIVND (reference sequence).

This chain connects TRBV20-1 to TRBJ1-1, with D perhaps TRBD1 (6 bases). Trimming stripped 6 bases from V and 8 bases from J, with 13 bases between. Germline V gene lookup returns CDR1 DFQATT and CDR2 SNEGSKA (reference sequence). This CDR3 contains 11 residues. The DNA of the CDR3 is TGCAGTGCCGATCGGACAGTCGAAGCTTTCTTT. Protein product: CSADRTVEAFF.

This clone was observed a single time. This chain links TRBV7-3 with TRBJ1-1, with D tentatively TRBD1 (6 bases). CDR3 length: 12 residues. The V end lost 4 bases, the J end lost 9 bases, and 12 bases lay between the germline ends. The germline gives CDR1 SGHTA, CDR2 FQGTGA. The CDR3 DNA reads as TGTGCCAGCAGCTCCGGGCAGGGGCAAGCTTTCTTT. It codes for CASSSGQGQAFF.

The rearrangement joins TRBV7-8 to TRBJ2-1; TRBD2 agrees at 9 bases. J lost 2 bases, V lost 1 base, and 12 bases had no gene match. The CDR3 loop spans 19 amino acids. CDR1 and CDR2 (germline): SGHVS, FQNEAQ. The CDR3 loop reads CASSLVRLPGLAAYNEQFF. The CDR3 DNA follows: TGTGCCAGCAGCTTAGTTCGCCTCCCGGGACTAGCTGCCTACAATGAGCAGTTCTTC.

The V and J genes are TRBV9 and TRBJ2-2; D uncertain. Germline CDR1 reads SGDLS; CDR2 reads YYNGEE. Deletions cut 3 bases from V and 6 bases from J, with 9 bases between. The CDR3 totals 13 residues. In nucleotides, the CDR3 is TGTGCCAGCAGCGCTACGAGTTCCGGGGAGCTGTTTTTT. The encoded protein is CASSATSSGELFF.

The V gene is TRBV19, the J gene TRBJ1-1, with 7 bases fitting TRBD1. Trimming removed 5 bases from V and 0 bases from J; junction bases left unmatched: 6. The length of the CDR3 is 15 residues. The germline gives CDR1 LNHDA, CDR2 SQIVND (reference sequence). For the CDR3, the DNA is TGTGCCAGTAGTTCACGAACAGGGGTGAACACTGAAGCTTTCTTT. Residues: CASSSRTGVNTEAFF.